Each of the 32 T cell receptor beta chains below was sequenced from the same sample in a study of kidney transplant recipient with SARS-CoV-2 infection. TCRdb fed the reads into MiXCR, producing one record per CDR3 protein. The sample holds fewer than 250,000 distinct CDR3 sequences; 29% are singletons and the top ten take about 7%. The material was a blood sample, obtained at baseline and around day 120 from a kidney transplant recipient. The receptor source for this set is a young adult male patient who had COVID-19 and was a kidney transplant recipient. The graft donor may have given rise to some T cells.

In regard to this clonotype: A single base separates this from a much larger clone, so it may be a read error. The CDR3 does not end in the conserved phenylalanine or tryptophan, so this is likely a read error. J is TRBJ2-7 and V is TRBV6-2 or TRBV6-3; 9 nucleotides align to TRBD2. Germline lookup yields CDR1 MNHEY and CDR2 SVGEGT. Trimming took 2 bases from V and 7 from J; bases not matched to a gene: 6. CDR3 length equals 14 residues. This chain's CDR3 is CASSYAGGPEEQYS. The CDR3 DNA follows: TGTGCCAGCAGTTACGCGGGAGGGCCGGAGGAGCAGTACTCC.

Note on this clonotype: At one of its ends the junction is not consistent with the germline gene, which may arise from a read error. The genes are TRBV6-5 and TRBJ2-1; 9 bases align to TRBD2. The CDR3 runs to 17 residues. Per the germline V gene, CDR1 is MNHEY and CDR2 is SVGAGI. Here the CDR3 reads CASSGRTSVGVYNGQFF. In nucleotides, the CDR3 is TGTGCCAGCAGTGGACGGACTAGCGTGGGAGTATACAATGGGCAGTTCTTC.

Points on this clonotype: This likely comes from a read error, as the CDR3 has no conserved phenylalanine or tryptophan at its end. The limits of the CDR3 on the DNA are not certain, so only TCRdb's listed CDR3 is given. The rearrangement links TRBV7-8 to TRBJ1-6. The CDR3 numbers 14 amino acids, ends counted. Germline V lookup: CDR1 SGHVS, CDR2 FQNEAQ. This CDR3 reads CASSFGWVQSPPHL.

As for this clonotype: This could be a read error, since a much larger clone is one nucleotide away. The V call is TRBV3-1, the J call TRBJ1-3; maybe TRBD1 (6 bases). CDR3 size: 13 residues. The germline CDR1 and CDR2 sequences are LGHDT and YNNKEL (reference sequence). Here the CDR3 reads CASSLRLRDTVYF. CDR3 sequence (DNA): TGTGCCAGCAGCCTCCGTCTCCGGGACACCGTATATTTT.

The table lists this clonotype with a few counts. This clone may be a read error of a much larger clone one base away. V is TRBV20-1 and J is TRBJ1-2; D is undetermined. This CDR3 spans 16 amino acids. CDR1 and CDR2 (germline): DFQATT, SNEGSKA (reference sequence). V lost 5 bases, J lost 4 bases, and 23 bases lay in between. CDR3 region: CSAHDALSRKTYGYTF. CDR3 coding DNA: TGCAGTGCTCATGATGCGCTGTCTCGAAAGACCTATGGCTACACCTTC.

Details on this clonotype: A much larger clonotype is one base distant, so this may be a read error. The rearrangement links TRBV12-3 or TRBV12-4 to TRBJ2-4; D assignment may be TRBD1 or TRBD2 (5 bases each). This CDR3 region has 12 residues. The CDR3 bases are TGTGCCAGCAGTTTCGGGACCAATGAGCAGTCCTTC. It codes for CASSFGTNEQSF.

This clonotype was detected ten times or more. The CDR3 coding sequence is TGTGCCAGCTGTGGATGTCATCCACGAAAGACCTATGGCTACACCTTC. Residues: CASCGCHPRKTYGYTF. V usage is TRBV5-8 and J usage is TRBJ1-2; the D is unclear. The ends were cut back, 7 bases at V and 4 bases at J, with 23 bases in the middle. Germline V gene lookup returns CDR1 SGHTS and CDR2 YDEGEE. CDR3 size: 16 residues.

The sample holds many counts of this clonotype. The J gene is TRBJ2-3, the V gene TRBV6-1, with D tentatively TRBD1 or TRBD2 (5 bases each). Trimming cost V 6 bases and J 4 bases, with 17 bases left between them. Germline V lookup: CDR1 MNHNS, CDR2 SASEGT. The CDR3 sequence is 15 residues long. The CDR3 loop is CASRTGTPAADTQYF. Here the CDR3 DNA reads TGTGCCAGCAGGACCGGGACCCCTGCGGCAGATACGCAGTATTTT.

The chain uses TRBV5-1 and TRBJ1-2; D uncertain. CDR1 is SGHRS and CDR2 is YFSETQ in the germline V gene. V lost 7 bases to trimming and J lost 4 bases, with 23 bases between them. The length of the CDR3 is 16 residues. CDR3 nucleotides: TGCGCCAGCTGCCTGTCATCGGTTCGAAAGACCTATGGCTACACCTTC. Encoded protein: CASCLSSVRKTYGYTF.

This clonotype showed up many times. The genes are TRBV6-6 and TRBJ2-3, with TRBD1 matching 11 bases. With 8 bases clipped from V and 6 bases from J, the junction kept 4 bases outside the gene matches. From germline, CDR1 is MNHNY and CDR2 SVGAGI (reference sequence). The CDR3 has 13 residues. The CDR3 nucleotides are TGTGCCAGCTGTTGGGACAGGGGGGATACGCAGTATTTT. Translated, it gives CASCWDRGDTQYF.

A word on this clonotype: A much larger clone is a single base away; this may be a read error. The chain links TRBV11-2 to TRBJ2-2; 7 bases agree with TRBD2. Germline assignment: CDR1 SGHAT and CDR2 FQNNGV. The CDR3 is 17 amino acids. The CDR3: CAGSLVFSGAVTGELFF. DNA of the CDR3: TGTGCCGGCAGCTTAGTGTTCAGCGGGGCTGTCACCGGGGAGCTGTTTTTT.

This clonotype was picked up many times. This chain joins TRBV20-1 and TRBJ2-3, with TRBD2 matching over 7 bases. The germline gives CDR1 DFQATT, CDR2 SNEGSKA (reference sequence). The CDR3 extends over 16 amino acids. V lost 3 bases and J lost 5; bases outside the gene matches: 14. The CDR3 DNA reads TGCAGTGCTAGGGGTCGCAGCGGGATAGAGCGAGATACGCAGTATTTT. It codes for CSARGRSGIERDTQYF.

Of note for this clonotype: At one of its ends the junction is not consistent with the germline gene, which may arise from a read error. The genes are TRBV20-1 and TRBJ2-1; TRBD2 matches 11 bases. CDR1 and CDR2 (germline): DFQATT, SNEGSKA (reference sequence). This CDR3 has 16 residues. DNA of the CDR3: TGCAGCGCTAGAGCAAGTGGGACTAGCGGTTACAATGAGCAGTTCTTC. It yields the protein CSARASGTSGYNEQFF.

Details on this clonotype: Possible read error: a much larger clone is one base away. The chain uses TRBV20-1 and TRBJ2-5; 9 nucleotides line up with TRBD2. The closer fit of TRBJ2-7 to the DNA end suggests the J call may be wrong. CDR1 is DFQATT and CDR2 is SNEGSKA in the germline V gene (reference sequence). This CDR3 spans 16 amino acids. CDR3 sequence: CSARGRLAGISYEQYF. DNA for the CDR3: TGCAGTGCTAGAGGTCGGCTAGCGGGGATCTCCTACGAGCAGTACTTC.

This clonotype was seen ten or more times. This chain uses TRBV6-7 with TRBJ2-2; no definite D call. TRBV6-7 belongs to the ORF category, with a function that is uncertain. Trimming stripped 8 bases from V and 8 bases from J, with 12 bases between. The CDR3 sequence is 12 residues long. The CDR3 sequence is CASPTPRGELFF. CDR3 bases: TGTGCCAGCCCCACCCCCCGAGGGGAGCTGTTTTTT.

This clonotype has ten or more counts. CDR3 DNA: TGTGCCAGTGGTTTCGGACAGGGAATGTCTGGGGCCAACGTCCTGACTTTC. Protein sequence: CASGFGQGMSGANVLTF. This rearrangement joins TRBV19 to TRBJ2-6; 8 nucleotides line up with TRBD1. With V trimmed by 8 bases and J by 1 base, 10 bases remained unmatched. Germline V gene sequence: CDR1 LNHDA, CDR2 SQIVND (reference sequence). The CDR3 contains 17 residues.

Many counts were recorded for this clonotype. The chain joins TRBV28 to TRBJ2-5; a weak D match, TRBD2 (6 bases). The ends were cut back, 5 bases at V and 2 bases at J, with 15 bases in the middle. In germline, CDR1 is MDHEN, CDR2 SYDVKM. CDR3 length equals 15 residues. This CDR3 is CASSQQRGGQETQYF. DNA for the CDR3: TGTGCCAGCAGTCAACAACGTGGGGGGCAAGAGACCCAGTACTTC.

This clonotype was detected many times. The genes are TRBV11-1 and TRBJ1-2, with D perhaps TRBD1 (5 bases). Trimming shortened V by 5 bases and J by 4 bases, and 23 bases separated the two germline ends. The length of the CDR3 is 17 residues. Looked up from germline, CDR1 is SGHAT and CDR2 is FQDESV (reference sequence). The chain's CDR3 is CASSPGGKAGKTYGYTF. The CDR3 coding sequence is TGTGCCAGCAGCCCGGGGGGTAAGGCTGGAAAGACCTATGGCTACACCTTC.

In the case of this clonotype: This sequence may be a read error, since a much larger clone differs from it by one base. DNA for the CDR3: TGTGCCAGCAGTGCCACTTACACCGGGGAGCTGCTTTTT. As protein: CASSATYTGELLF. This sequence joins TRBV2 and TRBJ2-2; D is possibly TRBD2 (5 bases). CDR1 is SNHLY and CDR2 is FYNNEI in the germline V gene. CDR3 length equals 13 residues.

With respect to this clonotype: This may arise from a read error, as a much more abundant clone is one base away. This CDR3 reads CASSWLITAVKTYGYTF. CDR3 nucleotides: TGTGCCAGCAGTTGGTTGATCACAGCAGTAAAGACCTATGGCTACACCTTC. The chain recombines TRBV12-3 or TRBV12-4 with TRBJ1-2; the D is unclear. Trimming left V 4 bases short and J 4 bases short, with 22 bases between. This CDR3 spans 17 amino acids.

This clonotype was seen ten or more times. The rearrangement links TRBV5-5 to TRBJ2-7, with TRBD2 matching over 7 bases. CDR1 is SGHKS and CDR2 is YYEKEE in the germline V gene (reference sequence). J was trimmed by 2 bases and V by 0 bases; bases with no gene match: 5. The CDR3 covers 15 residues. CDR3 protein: CASSLAAGETYEQYF. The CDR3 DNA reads TGTGCCAGCAGCTTGGCTGCGGGAGAAACCTACGAGCAGTACTTC.

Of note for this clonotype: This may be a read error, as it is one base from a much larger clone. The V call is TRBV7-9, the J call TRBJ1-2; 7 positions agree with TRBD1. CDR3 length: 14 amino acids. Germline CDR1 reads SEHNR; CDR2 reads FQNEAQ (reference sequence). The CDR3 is CASSLQGTDYDYTF. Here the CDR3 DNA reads TGTGCCAGCAGCCTACAGGGGACCGACTATGACTACACCTTC.

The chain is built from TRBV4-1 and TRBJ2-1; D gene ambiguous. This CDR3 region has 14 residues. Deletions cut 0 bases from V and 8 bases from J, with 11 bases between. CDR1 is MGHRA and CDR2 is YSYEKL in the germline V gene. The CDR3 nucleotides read TGCGCCAGCAGCCAAGAGCCCCATGCCGATGAGCAGTTCTTC. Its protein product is CASSQEPHADEQFF.

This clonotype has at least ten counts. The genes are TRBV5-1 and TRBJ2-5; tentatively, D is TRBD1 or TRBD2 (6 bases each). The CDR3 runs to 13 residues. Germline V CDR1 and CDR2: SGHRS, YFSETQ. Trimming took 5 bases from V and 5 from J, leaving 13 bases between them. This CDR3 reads CASRPGARETQYF. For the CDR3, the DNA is TGCGCCAGCAGGCCGGGGGCGAGGGAGACCCAGTACTTC.

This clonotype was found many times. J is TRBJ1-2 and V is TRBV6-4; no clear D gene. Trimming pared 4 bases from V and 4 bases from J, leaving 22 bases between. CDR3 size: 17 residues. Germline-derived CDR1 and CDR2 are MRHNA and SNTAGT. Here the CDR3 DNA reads TGTGCCAGCAGTGTGACATTCTCACACGGAAAGACCTATGGCTACACCTTC. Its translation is CASSVTFSHGKTYGYTF.

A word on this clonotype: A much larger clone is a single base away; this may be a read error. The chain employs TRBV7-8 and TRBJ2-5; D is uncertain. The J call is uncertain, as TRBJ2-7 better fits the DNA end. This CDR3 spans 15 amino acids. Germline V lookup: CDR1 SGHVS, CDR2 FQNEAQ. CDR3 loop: CASSSSDIGPYEQYF. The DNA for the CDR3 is TGTGCCAGCAGCTCGTCCGACATTGGGCCTTACGAGCAGTACTTC.

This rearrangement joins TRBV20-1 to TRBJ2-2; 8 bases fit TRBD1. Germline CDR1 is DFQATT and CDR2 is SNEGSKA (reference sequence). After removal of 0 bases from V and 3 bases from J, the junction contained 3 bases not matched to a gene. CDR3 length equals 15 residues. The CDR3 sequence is CSARDRTGYTGELFF. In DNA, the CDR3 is TGCAGTGCTAGAGATCGGACAGGGTACACCGGGGAGCTGTTTTTT.

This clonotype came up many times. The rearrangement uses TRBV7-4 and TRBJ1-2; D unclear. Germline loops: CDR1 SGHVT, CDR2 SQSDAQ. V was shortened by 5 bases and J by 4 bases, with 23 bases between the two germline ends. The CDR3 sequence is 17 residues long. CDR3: CASSHTASARKTYGYTF. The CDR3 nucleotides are TGTGCCAGCAGCCACACAGCTTCAGCTCGAAAGACCTATGGCTACACCTTC.

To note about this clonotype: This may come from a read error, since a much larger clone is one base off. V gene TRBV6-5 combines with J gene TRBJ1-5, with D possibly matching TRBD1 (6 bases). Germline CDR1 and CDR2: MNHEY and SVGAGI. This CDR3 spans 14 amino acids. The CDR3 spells CASSGQYSNQPRHF. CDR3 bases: TGTGCCAGCAGTGGACAGTATAGCAATCAGCCCCGGCATTTT.

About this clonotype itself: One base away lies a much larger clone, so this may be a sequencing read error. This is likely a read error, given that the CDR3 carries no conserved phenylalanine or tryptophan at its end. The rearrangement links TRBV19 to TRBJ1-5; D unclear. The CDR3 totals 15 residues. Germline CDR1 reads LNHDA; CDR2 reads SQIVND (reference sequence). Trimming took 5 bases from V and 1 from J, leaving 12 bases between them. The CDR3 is CASSSPGISNQPQHL. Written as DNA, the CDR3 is TGTGCCAGTAGTTCTCCGGGGATAAGCAATCAGCCCCAGCATCTT.

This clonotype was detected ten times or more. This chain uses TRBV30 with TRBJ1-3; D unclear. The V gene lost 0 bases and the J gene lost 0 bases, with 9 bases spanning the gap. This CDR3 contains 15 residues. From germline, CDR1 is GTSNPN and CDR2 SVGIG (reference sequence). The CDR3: CAWSVGASSGNTIYF. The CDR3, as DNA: TGTGCCTGGAGTGTGGGAGCCTCCTCTGGAAACACCATATATTTT.

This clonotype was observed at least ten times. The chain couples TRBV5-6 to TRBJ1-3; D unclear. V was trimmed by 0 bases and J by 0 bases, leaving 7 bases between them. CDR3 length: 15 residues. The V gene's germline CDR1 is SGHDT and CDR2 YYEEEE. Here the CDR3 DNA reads TGTGCCAGCAGCTTGGCTGGGCACTCTGGAAACACCATATATTTT. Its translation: CASSLAGHSGNTIYF. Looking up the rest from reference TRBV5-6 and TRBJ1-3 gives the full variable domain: DAGVTQSPTHLIKTRGQQVTLRCSPKSGHDTVSWYQQALGQGPQFIFQYYEEEERQRGNFPDRFSGHQFPNYSSELNVNALLLGDSALYLCASSLAGHSGNTIYFGEGSWLTVV.